The 22 T cell receptor beta chains given below trace back to one sample, sequenced in a study of T cell repertoires in cytomegalovirus infection. Using its own MiXCR run on the reads, TCRdb lists one record per CDR3 protein. There are a few hundred thousand distinct CDR3 sequences in the sample; roughly 25% occur only once, and about an eighth lies in the top ten. No cognate antigen is known for these TCRs. The sample in question was cultured PBMCs, obtained from culture after CMV antigen stimulation. These receptor sequences come from a human donor in good health (CMV status not recorded). Some clones in this sample may be carry-over from other donors' samples.

This clonotype was counted only a few times. This chain links TRBV10-2 with TRBJ1-1; 7 nucleotides match TRBD1. This CDR3 has 16 amino acids. CDR1 and CDR2 (germline): WSHSY, SAAADI. Trimming cost V 9 bases and J 0 bases; bases outside gene matches: 13. The CDR3 DNA follows: TGCGCCAGTCACCCCGGGACAGCAGACATGAACACTGAAGCTTTCTTT. As protein: CASHPGTADMNTEAFF.

This clonotype was seen more than once but under ten times. This rearrangement joins TRBV4-1 to TRBJ2-7, with TRBD2 identical over 7 bases. Unmatched junction bases numbered 6, after V lost 0 bases and J lost 1 base. The germline V gene has CDR1 MGHRA and CDR2 YSYEKL. The CDR3 runs to 16 residues. The CDR3 reads CASSQDTTAGSYEQYV. The CDR3 coding sequence is TGCGCCAGCAGCCAAGATACGACAGCGGGATCCTACGAGCAGTACGTC.

A few counts support this clonotype. V usage is TRBV27 and J usage is TRBJ2-6; either TRBD1 or TRBD2 may fit D (5 bases each). CDR3 size: 13 residues. Trimming removed 10 bases at V and 3 bases at J, with 10 bases between. Per the germline V gene, CDR1 is MNHEY and CDR2 is SMNVEV (reference sequence). The CDR3 DNA reads as TGTGCCACTAGGGGAGTTGGGGCCAACGTCCTGACTTTC. This encodes CATRGVGANVLTF.

This clonotype was seen ten or more times. The chain has TRBV7-8 and TRBJ1-4; the match to TRBD1 covers 8 bases. With V trimmed by 2 bases and J by 5 bases, 4 bases remained unmatched. The CDR3 is 15 amino acids. Looked up from germline, CDR1 is SGHVS and CDR2 is FQNEAQ. The CDR3 nucleotides are TGTGCCAGCAGCTTAATCGGGACAGGAAATGAAAAACTGTTTTTT. It specifies CASSLIGTGNEKLFF.

The rearrangement uses TRBV7-2 and TRBJ2-5; 11 bases agree with TRBD2. With V trimmed by 7 bases and J by 4 bases, 8 bases remained unmatched. The CDR3 covers 15 residues. The germline V gene has CDR1 SGHTA and CDR2 FQGNSA. The CDR3 is CASTISGRARETQYF. The CDR3 nucleotides are TGTGCCAGCACCATTAGCGGGAGGGCGAGAGAGACCCAGTACTTC.

This clonotype was seen repeatedly, ten times or more. The gene calls are TRBV7-9 and TRBJ1-4; no reliable D call. With 5 bases removed from V and 0 bases from J, the gap between germline ends came to 10 bases. This CDR3 comprises 15 residues. From germline, CDR1 is SEHNR and CDR2 FQNEAQ (reference sequence). In DNA form, the CDR3 reads TGTGCCAGCAGCCACTCAGTCGCAACTAATGAAAAACTGTTTTTT. Its protein is CASSHSVATNEKLFF.

In this sample, this clonotype turned up a few times. The CDR3 spells CASTPGPHAPNEQFF. In DNA form, the CDR3 reads TGTGCCAGCACCCCCGGGCCCCACGCGCCCAATGAGCAGTTCTTC. This sequence joins TRBV7-3 and TRBJ2-1; D not resolved. The germline V gene has CDR1 SGHTA and CDR2 FQGTGA. V was shortened by 7 bases and J by 6 bases, with 19 bases between the two germline ends. This CDR3 is 15 amino acids long.

This chain uses TRBV29-1 with TRBJ1-2; D is unclear. In germline, CDR1 is SQVTM, CDR2 ANQGSEA. The CDR3 consists of 17 residues. The V and J ends lost 0 bases and 3 bases respectively, with 20 bases between them. The CDR3 loop is CSVEDRTTQPGDYGYTF. As DNA, the CDR3 is TGCAGCGTTGAAGATCGCACGACTCAGCCCGGGGACTATGGCTACACCTTC.

This clonotype was recorded many times. V gene TRBV6-5 combines with J gene TRBJ2-1; a weak D match, TRBD2 (5 bases). This CDR3 has 15 amino acids. The germline CDR1 and CDR2 sequences are MNHEY and SVGAGI. The germline V and J ends were trimmed by 0 bases and 0 bases, with 6 bases remaining between them. CDR3 DNA: TGTGCCAGCAGTTACTCTACTAGCTCCTACAATGAGCAGTTCTTC. Translated: CASSYSTSSYNEQFF.

This chain links TRBV6-2 or TRBV6-3 with TRBJ2-1, with 10 bases aligning to TRBD2. CDR1 is MNHEY and CDR2 is SVGEGT in the germline V gene. There are 17 residues in the CDR3. V dropped 0 bases and J dropped 4; count of bases not matched to a gene: 6. This CDR3 reads CASSYSASGRVYNEQFF. The DNA of the CDR3 is TGTGCCAGCAGTTACTCGGCTAGCGGGAGAGTTTACAATGAGCAGTTCTTC.

About this clonotype: Germline is not matched at one junction end, which may reflect a read error. The chain is built from TRBV28 and TRBJ1-2, with D hard to call. The CDR3 is 11 residues long. Germline CDR1 MDHEN, CDR2 SYDVKM. CDR3 bases: TGTGCCAGCAGTCCACCGGACGGGCTGGACTTC. Its protein is CASSPPDGLDF.

Details on this clonotype: The junction does not match germline at one end; this may be a read error. This sequence joins TRBV7-9 and TRBJ1-3; tentatively, D is TRBD1 (5 bases). Germline-derived CDR1 and CDR2 are SEHNR and FQNEAQ (reference sequence). The CDR3 loop spans 17 amino acids. The CDR3 nucleotides are TGTGCCAGCAACTTAGCGCTGGGGCGCGTGTCGGTAGACACCATATATTTT. It translates to CASNLALGRVSVDTIYF.

This clonotype was detected a few times. The genes are TRBV10-3 and TRBJ1-5; D is unclear. V dropped 3 bases and J dropped 2 bases, with 5 bases sitting between them. Germline V gene lookup returns CDR1 ENHRY and CDR2 SYGVKD. The CDR3 runs to 13 residues. The CDR3 protein is CAISDGRNQPQHF. The CDR3 DNA is TGTGCCATCAGTGACGGTCGCAATCAGCCCCAGCATTTT.

The sample holds many counts of this clonotype. V is TRBV5-1 and J is TRBJ1-1; D possibly corresponds to TRBD1 (5 bases). The germline V gene has CDR1 SGHRS and CDR2 YFSETQ. The CDR3 extends over 13 amino acids. Trimming left V 9 bases short and J 0 bases short, with 12 bases between. CDR3 sequence reads: CATGAGMNTEAFF. DNA of the CDR3: TGCGCCACGGGCGCAGGGATGAACACTGAAGCTTTCTTT.

There are a few counts of this clonotype. The rearrangement links TRBV6-1 to TRBJ2-7; no clear D. The V end lost 6 bases, the J end lost 3 bases, and 9 bases lay between the germline ends. The CDR3 covers 12 residues. Germline CDR1 and CDR2: MNHNS and SASEGT. The CDR3 bases are TGTGCCAGCAGCCCCGGATACTACGAGCAGTACGTC. Amino acids: CASSPGYYEQYV.

In its sample, this clonotype was seen a few times. This chain joins TRBV5-1 and TRBJ2-7; D is tentatively TRBD1 or TRBD2 (5 bases each). The CDR3 extends over 15 amino acids. The V end was cut by 4 bases, the J end by 1 base, with 15 bases between. Germline assignment: CDR1 SGHRS and CDR2 YFSETQ. The chain's CDR3 is CASSPGGTASYEQYF. The CDR3, as DNA: TGCGCCAGCAGCCCCGGTGGGACGGCTTCCTACGAGCAGTACTTC.

V and J are TRBV5-5 and TRBJ2-2; D perhaps matches TRBD2 (5 bases). The CDR3 is made up of 13 amino acids. Looked up from germline, CDR1 is SGHKS and CDR2 is YYEKEE (reference sequence). V gave up 2 bases and J gave up 6 bases, with 8 bases separating them. The CDR3 is CASSFRGSGELFF. CDR3 nucleotide sequence: TGTGCCAGCAGCTTTAGAGGGTCCGGGGAGCTGTTTTTT.

The J gene is TRBJ1-6, the V gene TRBV20-1; TRBD1 matches at 10 bases. CDR1 is DFQATT and CDR2 is SNEGSKA in the germline V gene (reference sequence). Unmatched junction bases numbered 9, after V lost 1 base and J lost 9 bases. This CDR3 is built from 16 residues. The DNA for the CDR3 is TGCAGTGCTAGAGGGCCGGGACAGGGGATTGGTTCACCCCTCCACTTT. It is translated as CSARGPGQGIGSPLHF.

J is TRBJ2-3 and V is TRBV7-8; D remains ambiguous. Germline V gene lookup returns CDR1 SGHVS and CDR2 FQNEAQ. Trimming removed 2 bases at V and 0 bases at J, with 18 bases between. The CDR3 loop spans 18 amino acids. Written as DNA, the CDR3 is TGTGCCAGCAGCTTATACGGCTCGCGGCCTACTAGCACAGATACGCAGTATTTT. This encodes CASSLYGSRPTSTDTQYF.

The chain uses TRBV29-1 and TRBJ1-5; D unresolved. CDR3 length: 13 residues. Trimming removed 6 bases from V and 6 bases from J, with 15 bases in between. Germline V lookup: CDR1 SQVTM, CDR2 ANQGSEA. In DNA, the CDR3 is TGCAGCGTGCGTTCCACGTCCGGTCAGCCCCAGCATTTT. Translating gives CSVRSTSGQPQHF.

The chain links TRBV27 to TRBJ2-5; TRBD2 might be the D (6 bases). Germline assignment: CDR1 MNHEY and CDR2 SMNVEV (reference sequence). The V gene lost 8 bases and the J gene lost 5 bases, with 21 bases spanning the gap. The CDR3 runs to 15 residues. CDR3 DNA: TGTGCCAGCGGGAGGACTCGAGTCCCGCCTGAGACCCAGTACTTC. Amino acids: CASGRTRVPPETQYF.

This clonotype has only a few counts. V gene TRBV6-1 combines with J gene TRBJ1-5; D is undetermined. The V gene's germline CDR1 is MNHNS and CDR2 SASEGT. V lost 6 bases to trimming and J lost 0 bases, with 6 bases between them. This CDR3 region has 13 residues. CDR3 amino acids: CASRESSNQPQHF. In nucleotides, the CDR3 is TGTGCCAGCAGGGAATCTAGCAATCAGCCCCAGCATTTT.